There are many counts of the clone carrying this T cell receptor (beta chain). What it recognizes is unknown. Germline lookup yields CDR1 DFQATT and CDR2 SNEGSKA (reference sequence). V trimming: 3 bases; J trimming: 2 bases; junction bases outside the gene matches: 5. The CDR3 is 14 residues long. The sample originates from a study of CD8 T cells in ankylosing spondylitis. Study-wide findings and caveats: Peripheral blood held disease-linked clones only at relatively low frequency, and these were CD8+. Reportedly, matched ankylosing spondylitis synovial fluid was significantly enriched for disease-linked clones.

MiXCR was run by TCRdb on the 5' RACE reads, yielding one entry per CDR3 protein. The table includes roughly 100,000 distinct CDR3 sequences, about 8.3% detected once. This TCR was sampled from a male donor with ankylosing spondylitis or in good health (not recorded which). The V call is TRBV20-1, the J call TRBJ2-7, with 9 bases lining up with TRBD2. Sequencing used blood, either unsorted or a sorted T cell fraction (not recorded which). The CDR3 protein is CSARFGGGAYEQYF. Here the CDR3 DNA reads TGCAGTGCTAGGTTTGGCGGGGGGGCCTACGAGCAGTACTTC.